This T cell receptor (beta chain) was sequenced during a study of CD8 T cells in Susac syndrome. As for the study in general: Among the sequenced Susac syndrome patients, 5 or 6 had active disease while eight or nine were in remission.

The RNA, roughly 0.5 to 1 ug, was put through reverse transcription using random hexamers. TCR beta CDR3 was amplified by immunoSEQ multiplex PCR. This amplification extended across 54 Vbeta and 13 Jbeta segments. TCRdb fed the immunoSEQ multiplex PCR reads into MiXCR, producing one record per CDR3 protein. The data show approximately 260,000 distinct CDR3 sequences, with almost 97% seen just once and approximately 0.094% held by the top ten. Trimming removed 7 bases from V and 5 bases from J, with 4 bases in between. The germline CDR1 and CDR2 sequences are DFQATT and SNEGSKA (reference sequence). The CDR3 spans 9 residues.

The chain links TRBV20-1 to TRBJ2-3; D not certain. The specimen sequenced was CD4+ T cells from PBMCs. This TCR was sampled from a human donor with Susac syndrome. The CDR3 protein is CSEEDTQYF. The CDR3 bases are TGCAGTGAAGAAGATACGCAGTATTTT.